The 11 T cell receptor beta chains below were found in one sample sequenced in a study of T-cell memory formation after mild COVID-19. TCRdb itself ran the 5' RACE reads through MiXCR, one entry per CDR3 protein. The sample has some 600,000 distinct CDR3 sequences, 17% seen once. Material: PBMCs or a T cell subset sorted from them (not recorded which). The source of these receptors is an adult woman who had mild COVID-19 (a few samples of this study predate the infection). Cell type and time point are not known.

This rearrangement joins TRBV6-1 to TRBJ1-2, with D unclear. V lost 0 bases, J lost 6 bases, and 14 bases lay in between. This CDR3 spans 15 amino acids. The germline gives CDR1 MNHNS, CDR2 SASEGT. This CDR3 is CASSEAPGSWNGYTF. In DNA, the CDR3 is TGTGCCAGCAGTGAAGCTCCGGGGTCCTGGAATGGCTACACCTTC.

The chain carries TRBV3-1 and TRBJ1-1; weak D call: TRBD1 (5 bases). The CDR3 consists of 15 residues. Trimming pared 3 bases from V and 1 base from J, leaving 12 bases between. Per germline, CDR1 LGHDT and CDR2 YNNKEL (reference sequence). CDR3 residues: CASSQGVVKNTEAFF. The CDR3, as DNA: TGTGCCAGCAGCCAGGGGGTAGTAAAGAACACTGAAGCTTTCTTT.

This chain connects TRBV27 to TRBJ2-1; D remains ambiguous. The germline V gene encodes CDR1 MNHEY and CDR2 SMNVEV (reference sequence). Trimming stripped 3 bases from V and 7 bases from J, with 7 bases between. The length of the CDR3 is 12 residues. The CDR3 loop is CASSFGSNEQFF. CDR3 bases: TGTGCCAGCAGTTTTGGTTCAAATGAGCAGTTCTTC.

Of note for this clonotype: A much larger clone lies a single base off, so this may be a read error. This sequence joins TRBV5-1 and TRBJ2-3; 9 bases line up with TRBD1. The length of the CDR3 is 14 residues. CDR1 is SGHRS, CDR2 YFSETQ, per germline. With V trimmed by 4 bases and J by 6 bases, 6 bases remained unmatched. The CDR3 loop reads CASSHGTGSDTQYF. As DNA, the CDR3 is TGCGCCAGCAGCCACGGGACAGGGTCGGATACGCAGTATTTT.

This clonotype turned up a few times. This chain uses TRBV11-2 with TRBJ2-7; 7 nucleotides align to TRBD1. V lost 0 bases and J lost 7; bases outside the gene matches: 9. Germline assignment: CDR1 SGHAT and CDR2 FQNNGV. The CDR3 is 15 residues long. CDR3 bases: TGTGCCAGCAGCTTAGACCCATTGACAGGGTATGAGCAGTACTTC. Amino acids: CASSLDPLTGYEQYF.

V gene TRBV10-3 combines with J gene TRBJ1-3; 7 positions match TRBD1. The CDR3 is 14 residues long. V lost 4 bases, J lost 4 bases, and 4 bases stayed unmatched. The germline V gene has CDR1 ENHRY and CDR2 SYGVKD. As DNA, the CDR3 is TGTGCCATCAGTGGACAGGGTACGGGAAACACCATATATTTT. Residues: CAISGQGTGNTIYF.

Here the CDR3 DNA reads TGTGCCAGCAGCCAAGATGCGACAGGGTTTTCCTACAATGAGCAGTTCTTC. This sequence encodes CASSQDATGFSYNEQFF. The chain joins TRBV14 to TRBJ2-1, with 7 nucleotides matching TRBD1. CDR1 is SGHDN, CDR2 FVKESK, per germline. Germline trimming cut 0 bases from V and 1 base from J; bases unmatched to any gene: 6. This CDR3 has 17 residues.

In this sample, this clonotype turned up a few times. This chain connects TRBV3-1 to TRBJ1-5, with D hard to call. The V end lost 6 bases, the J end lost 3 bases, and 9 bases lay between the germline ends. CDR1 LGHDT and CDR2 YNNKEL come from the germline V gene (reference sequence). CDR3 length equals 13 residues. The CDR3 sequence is CASSWQVNQPQHF. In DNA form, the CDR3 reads TGTGCCAGCAGTTGGCAGGTCAATCAGCCCCAGCATTTT.

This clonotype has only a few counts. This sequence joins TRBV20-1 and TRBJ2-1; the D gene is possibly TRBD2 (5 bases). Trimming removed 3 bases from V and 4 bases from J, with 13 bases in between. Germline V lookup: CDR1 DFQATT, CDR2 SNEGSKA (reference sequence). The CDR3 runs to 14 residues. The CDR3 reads CSASPSRGYNEQFF. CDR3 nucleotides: TGCAGTGCTAGTCCCAGTCGGGGTTACAATGAGCAGTTCTTC.

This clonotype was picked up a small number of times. The CDR3 loop is CASSPGTGAPGANVLTF. In nucleotides, the CDR3 is TGTGCCAGCAGTCCCGGGACAGGGGCTCCTGGGGCCAACGTCCTGACTTTC. The rearrangement uses TRBV7-2 and TRBJ2-6, with 10 bases fitting TRBD1. The CDR3 is 17 amino acids. With V trimmed by 6 bases and J by 2 bases, 7 bases remained unmatched. Per the germline V gene, CDR1 is SGHTA and CDR2 is FQGNSA.

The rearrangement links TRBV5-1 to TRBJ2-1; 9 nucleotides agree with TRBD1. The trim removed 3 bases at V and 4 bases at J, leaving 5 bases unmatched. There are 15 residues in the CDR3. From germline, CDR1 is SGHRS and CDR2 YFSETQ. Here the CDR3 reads CASSSDRGFYNEQFF. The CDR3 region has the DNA TGCGCCAGCAGCTCCGACAGGGGGTTTTACAATGAGCAGTTCTTC.